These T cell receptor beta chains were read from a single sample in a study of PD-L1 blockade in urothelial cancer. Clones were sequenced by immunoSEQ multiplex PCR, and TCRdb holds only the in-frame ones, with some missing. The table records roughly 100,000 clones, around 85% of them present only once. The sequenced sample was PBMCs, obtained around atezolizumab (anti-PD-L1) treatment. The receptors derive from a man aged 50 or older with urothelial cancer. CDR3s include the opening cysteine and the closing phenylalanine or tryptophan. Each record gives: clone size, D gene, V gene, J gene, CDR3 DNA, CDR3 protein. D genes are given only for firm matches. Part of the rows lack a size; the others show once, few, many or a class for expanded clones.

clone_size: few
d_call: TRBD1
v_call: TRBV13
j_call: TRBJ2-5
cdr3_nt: TGTGCCAGCAGCGTCCGGGACAGGCTCGAGACCCAGTACTTC
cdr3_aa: CASSVRDRLETQYF

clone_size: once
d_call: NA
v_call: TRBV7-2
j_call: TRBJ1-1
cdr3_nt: TGTGCCAGCAGCTCCCTCGCGGGCACTGAAGCTTTCTTT
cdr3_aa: CASSSLAGTEAFF

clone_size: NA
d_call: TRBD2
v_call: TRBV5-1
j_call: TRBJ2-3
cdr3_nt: TGCGCCAGCAGCCCGACTAGCGGGACAGATACGCAGTATTTT
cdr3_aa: CASSPTSGTDTQYF

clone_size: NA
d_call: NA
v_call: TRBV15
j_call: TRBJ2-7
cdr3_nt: TGTGCCACCAGCAGAGAGACAAGTGCCTACGAGCAGTACTTC
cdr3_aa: CATSRETSAYEQYF

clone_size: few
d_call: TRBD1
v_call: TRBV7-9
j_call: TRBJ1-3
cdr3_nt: TGTGCCAGCAGCTGGCTCGGGACAGGGAGTTTGAACACCATATATTTT
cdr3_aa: CASSWLGTGSLNTIYF

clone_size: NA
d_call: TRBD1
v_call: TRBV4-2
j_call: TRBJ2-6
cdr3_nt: TGTGCCAGCAGCCAACGACAGGGTCAGAGCTCTGGGGCCAACGTCCTGACTTTC
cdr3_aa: CASSQRQGQSSGANVLTF

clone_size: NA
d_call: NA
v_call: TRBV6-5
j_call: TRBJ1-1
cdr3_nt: TGTGCCAGCATGAGGGGAGGAGTCATGAACACTGAAGCTTTCTTT
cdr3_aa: CASMRGGVMNTEAFF

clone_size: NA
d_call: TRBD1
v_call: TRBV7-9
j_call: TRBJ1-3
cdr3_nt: TGTGCCAGCAGCTCCTCCCGGGACAGGGGATACACCATATATTTT
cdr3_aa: CASSSSRDRGYTIYF

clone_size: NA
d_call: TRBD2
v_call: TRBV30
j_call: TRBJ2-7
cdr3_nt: TGTGCCTGGAGTGTGGCAGCGGGAGTCCTTACTTACGAGCAGTACTTC
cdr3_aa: CAWSVAAGVLTYEQYF

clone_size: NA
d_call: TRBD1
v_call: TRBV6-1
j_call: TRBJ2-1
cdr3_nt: TGTGCCAGCACCCGACAGGGGCAATACAATGAGCAGTTCTTC
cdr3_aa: CASTRQGQYNEQFF

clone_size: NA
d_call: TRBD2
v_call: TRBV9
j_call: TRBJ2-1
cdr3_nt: TGTGCCAGCAGCAAGGCAGGGACTAGCGGATACTACAATGAGCAGTTCTTC
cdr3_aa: CASSKAGTSGYYNEQFF

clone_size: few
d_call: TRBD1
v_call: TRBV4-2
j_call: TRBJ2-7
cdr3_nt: TGTGCCAGCAGCGAAAGCAGGGACAGCCTCTACGAGCAGTACTTC
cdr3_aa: CASSESRDSLYEQYF

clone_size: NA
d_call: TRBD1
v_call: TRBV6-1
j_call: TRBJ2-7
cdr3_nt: TGTGCCAGCAGTGAAGCAGGGGGCACCTACGAGCAGTACTTC
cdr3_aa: CASSEAGGTYEQYF

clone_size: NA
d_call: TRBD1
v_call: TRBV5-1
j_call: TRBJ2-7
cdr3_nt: TGCGCCAGCAGTCGAGCCGGGACAGGGGCCTACGAGCAGTACTTC
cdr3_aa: CASSRAGTGAYEQYF